This TCR beta chain stems from a study of control samples from healthy donors and cancer patients. This clone was detected only once. Sequenced by immunoSEQ multiplex PCR; TCRdb stores in-frame clones only, minus some. The sample shows 97,000 or so clones, 92% of them seen only once. Germline-derived CDR1 and CDR2 are SGHTS and YDEGEE. CDR3 length: 16 residues. V shed 3 bases and J shed 2 bases, with 15 bases lying between them. Sequenced: blood. This sequence was found in a woman between 18 and 30 years old in good health. The chain is built from TRBV5-8 and TRBJ1-3; D not resolved. The CDR3: CASSWPAAHTGNTIYF. CDR3 DNA sequence: TGTGCCAGCAGCTGGCCGGCGGCCCACACTGGAAACACCATATATTTT.